Listed below are T cell receptor beta chains from one sample, sequenced in a study of neurological immune-mediated disorders. TCRdb re-called the 5' RACE reads with MiXCR, one entry per CDR3 protein. The data show about 79,000 distinct CDR3 sequences, with roughly 14% seen just once and about 7% held by the top ten. The sample was PBMCs. These receptors came from a woman aged 50 to 60 in good health. CDR3s include the opening cysteine and the closing phenylalanine or tryptophan. D genes are given only for firm matches. Clone size is given for some rows only: seen once, a few or many times, or a class if the clone is expanded.

V gene	D gene	clone size	J gene	CDR3 protein
TRBV29-1	-	few	TRBJ2-2	CSVSDGELFF
TRBV28	-	-	TRBJ1-3	CGSSLQVAGNTIYF
TRBV7-7	-	many	TRBJ2-5	CASSLQYQETQYF
TRBV15	-	many	TRBJ2-2	CATSRVRAGRRTGELFF
TRBV25-1	-	many	TRBJ2-2	CASRGNGELFF
TRBV5-1	-	-	TRBJ2-4	CASSLDVGLAKNIQYF
TRBV29-1	TRBD2	-	TRBJ2-2	CSVAAGSNTGELFF
TRBV12-3/TRBV12-4	-	-	TRBJ2-2	CASSLTPGELFF
TRBV24-1	-	many	TRBJ2-1	CATSGGTVPGSYNEQFF
TRBV20-1	TRBD1	many	TRBJ2-7	CSATGTGEYEQYF
TRBV28	-	many	TRBJ1-2	CASSSQGWYGYTF
TRBV5-1	-	many	TRBJ1-1	CASSPDGNTEAFF
TRBV7-9	-	-	TRBJ2-3	CASSAQQGGTEAFFGQGTDTQYF
TRBV28	-	many	TRBJ2-2	CANGRPGGTGELFF
TRBV20-1	TRBD2	many	TRBJ2-3	CSAKGGRGDTQYF
TRBV11-3	-	many	TRBJ1-1	CASSVGGAVNTEAFF
TRBV20-1	-	-	TRBJ2-6	CSAPQGSGANVLTF
TRBV5-4	-	many	TRBJ2-7	CASSLGQGRIWEQYF
TRBV20-1	TRBD1	-	TRBJ2-2	CSARSMIGTGVSGELFF
TRBV24-1	-	many	TRBJ2-1	CATSDRSSGQFF
TRBV9	TRBD2	many	TRBJ2-1	CASSVVSAGGINEQFF
TRBV5-8	-	few	TRBJ1-5	CASSLRGRGNQPQHF
TRBV3-1	TRBD1	many	TRBJ1-6	CASSLGQGALYSPLHF
TRBV20-1	TRBD2	many	TRBJ2-3	CSARGLAGGKVLADTQYF
TRBV28	-	many	TRBJ2-6	CASSQRGTSGANVLTF